This T cell receptor beta chain came from a study of blood T cell repertoires in COVID-19. This table comes from immunoSEQ multiplex PCR, and its TCRdb copy is limited to in-frame clones, with some not included. The data hold approximately 27,000 clones, with 65% to 90% observed a single time. The CDR3 covers 13 residues. The ends were cut back, 4 bases at V and 9 bases at J, with 17 bases in the middle. Germline V lookup: CDR1 SGHRS, CDR2 YFSETQ. This clonotype was obtained from a human donor in a cohort sampled during active COVID-19. The rearrangement uses TRBV5-1 and TRBJ2-7; D possibly corresponds to TRBD1 (6 bases). The sequencing input was peripheral blood. The CDR3 loop reads CASSLDQGMRQYF. Here the CDR3 DNA reads TGCGCCAGCAGCCTAGATCAGGGGATGAGGCAGTACTTC.